This T cell receptor beta chain is from a study of shared clonotypes between healthy human individuals. The germline CDR1 and CDR2 sequences are ENHRY and SYGVKD. Trimming removed 6 bases from V and 6 bases from J; junction bases left unmatched: 8. The CDR3 totals 15 residues. Per the original methods: Junction-only sequences without quality scores came from ImmunoSEQ, so filtering differed. The protocol was immunoSEQ multiplex PCR, while the TCRdb copy is restricted to in-frame clones and leaves out a portion. V and J calls and clone size are as listed in that table; D and trimming were resolved from the DNA. The data contain about 1.5 million clones, around 97% of them singletons.

The chain joins TRBV10-3 to TRBJ1-5; 10 bases map to TRBD1. Sample: naive CD4+ T cells sorted from blood. This sample's subset: CD45RA+ positively selected. The TCR originated in a man aged 25-45 years in good health. The CDR3 protein is CAIRVGTGEGQPQHF. The CDR3 DNA reads as TGTGCCATCAGGGTCGGGACAGGGGAAGGTCAGCCCCAGCATTTT.